One and the same sample provided the 30 T cell receptor beta chains below, sequenced in a study of cytomegalovirus exposure and HLA in healthy donors (dated by TCRdb to the late 2010s). The library was produced with the immunoSEQ multiplex PCR assay. A mixture of 60 forward primers for TCR Vbeta segments and 13 reverse primers for TCR Jbeta segments was used in the multiplex PCR. In its TCRdb copy, this immuneACCESS table keeps in-frame sequences only and misses some clones. Where compared with another copy, unresolved V genes explain less than half of these, and the others have no known cause. This sample is represented by 150,000 to 200,000 clones; about 85% of them were singletons. Roughly 2.2% of the sample is in the top ten clones. Sequencing was performed on PBMCs. The receptors originated from a man aged 18 to 30 in good health and CMV-seropositive.

The rearrangement links TRBV11-2 to TRBJ2-7; D possibly corresponds to TRBD1 (5 bases). The CDR3 spans 14 residues. Trimming shortened V by 5 bases and J by 6 bases, and 17 bases separated the two germline ends. The V gene's germline CDR1 is SGHAT and CDR2 FQNNGV. In DNA form, the CDR3 reads TGTGCCAGCAGCCTTAATCCTCAGGGTGGCGAGCAGTACTTC. Protein product: CASSLNPQGGEQYF.

The chain carries TRBV7-8 and TRBJ2-7; D is perhaps TRBD1 (5 bases). Trimming removed 9 bases at V and 5 bases at J, with 26 bases between. Germline assignment: CDR1 SGHVS and CDR2 FQNEAQ. This CDR3 is 16 amino acids long. The CDR3, as DNA: TGTGCCAGTTTCAAGCAAGGGTCCAGGGATATTAACGAGCAGTACTTC. It is translated as CASFKQGSRDINEQYF.

The chain couples TRBV27 to TRBJ1-2, with 11 bases matching TRBD1. The germline CDR1 and CDR2 sequences are MNHEY and SMNVEV (reference sequence). J lost 2 bases, V lost 5 bases, and 4 bases had no gene match. The CDR3 has 15 residues. The CDR3 here is CASSLGTGGNYGYTF. CDR3 coding DNA: TGTGCCAGCAGTCTCGGGACAGGGGGGAACTATGGCTACACCTTC.

This clone was picked up one time. V and J are TRBV9 and TRBJ2-4; 13 bases line up with TRBD2. The CDR3 loop spans 16 amino acids. Germline CDR1 SGDLS, CDR2 YYNGEE. J gave up 10 bases and V 2 bases, and 9 bases lay outside the gene matches. CDR3 sequence: CASSVGLAGDNRIQYF. In nucleotides, the CDR3 is TGTGCCAGCAGCGTTGGACTAGCGGGGGATAATCGTATTCAGTACTTC.

The chain has TRBV19 and TRBJ1-6; TRBD1 matches 7 bases. The V segment lost 3 bases and the J segment 6 bases; nucleotides outside the gene matches: 5. The CDR3 has 15 amino acids. The germline V gene encodes CDR1 LNHDA and CDR2 SQIVND (reference sequence). DNA for the CDR3: TGTGCCAGTAGTATGGGAGGACAGGTTAATTCACCCCTCCACTTT. Amino acid sequence: CASSMGGQVNSPLHF. The variable domain in full, with the rest retrieved from reference TRBV19 and TRBJ1-6, is DGGITQSPKYLFRKEGQNVTLSCEQNLNHDAMYWYRQDPGQGLRLIYYSQIVNDFQKGDIAEGYSVSREKKESFPLTVTSAQKNPTAFYLCASSMGGQVNSPLHFGNGTRLTVT.

The chain joins TRBV6-6 to TRBJ1-5, with D perhaps TRBD1 (5 bases). The CDR3 runs 12 residues. Germline CDR1 and CDR2: MNHNY and SVGAGI (reference sequence). V dropped 7 bases and J dropped 6 bases, with 10 bases sitting between them. Written as DNA, the CDR3 is TGTGCCAGCAATTCCGGGGGTCAGCCCCAGCATTTT. It codes for CASNSGGQPQHF.

CDR3 protein: CASSEDRQGRNEKLFF. CDR3 DNA sequence: TGTGCCAGCAGTGAAGATCGACAGGGAAGAAATGAAAAACTGTTTTTT. The J gene is TRBJ1-4, the V gene TRBV2, with TRBD1 matching over 7 bases. Trimming removed 1 base from V and 5 bases from J; junction bases left unmatched: 7. The CDR3 extends over 16 amino acids. The V gene's germline CDR1 is SNHLY and CDR2 FYNNEI.

The V call is TRBV30, the J call TRBJ1-1; TRBD1 matches at 8 bases. The germline V gene has CDR1 GTSNPN and CDR2 SVGIG (reference sequence). The CDR3 consists of 17 residues. V lost 4 bases and J lost 3; bases outside the gene matches: 16. The CDR3, as DNA: TGTGCCTGGACCGTCAGGACAGGGAAATTTTACGACACTGAAGCTTTCTTT. Translating gives CAWTVRTGKFYDTEAFF.

The CDR3 spells CASSFTSGGGTGELFF. DNA of the CDR3: TGTGCCAGCAGCTTTACTAGCGGGGGGGGGACCGGGGAGCTGTTTTTT. This chain uses TRBV7-2 with TRBJ2-2, with 13 nucleotides matching TRBD2. Germline CDR1 is SGHTA and CDR2 is FQGNSA. The CDR3 totals 16 residues. V gave up 3 bases and J gave up 5 bases; unmatched junction bases: 3.

This sequence joins TRBV5-1 and TRBJ2-5, with TRBD2 matching over 8 bases. The V and J ends lost 1 base and 3 bases, in that order; junction bases with no gene match: 5. The V gene's germline CDR1 is SGHRS and CDR2 YFSETQ. The CDR3 covers 15 residues. The CDR3 loop reads CASSLTGGPKETQYF. The CDR3 DNA sequence: TGCGCCAGCAGCTTGACGGGGGGGCCAAAAGAGACCCAGTACTTC.

CDR3 sequence: CASSPGAGASYEQYF. For the CDR3, the DNA is TGTGCCAGCAGCCCCGGGGCGGGGGCCTCCTACGAGCAGTACTTC. The rearrangement links TRBV7-6 to TRBJ2-7; possible D gene TRBD2, 7 bases. With 5 bases removed from V and 0 bases from J, the gap between germline ends came to 14 bases. The CDR3 covers 15 residues. Germline assignment: CDR1 SGHVS and CDR2 FNYEAQ.

This rearrangement joins TRBV6-6 to TRBJ1-1; 7 nucleotides agree with TRBD1. The germline V gene encodes CDR1 MNHNY and CDR2 SVGAGI (reference sequence). V gave up 8 bases and J gave up 5 bases; unmatched junction bases: 8. The CDR3 loop spans 13 amino acids. The CDR3 DNA reads as TGTGCCAGCCGCCGGGACAGCTCTACTGAAGCTTTCTTT. Translated: CASRRDSSTEAFF.

The chain links TRBV5-6 to TRBJ2-7; D is uncertain. The CDR3 consists of 12 residues. Trimming removed 4 bases at V and 4 bases at J, with 9 bases between. Germline lookup yields CDR1 SGHDT and CDR2 YYEEEE. The CDR3: CASSPGDYEQYF. CDR3 DNA sequence: TGTGCCAGCAGCCCTGGAGATTACGAGCAGTACTTC.

V is TRBV4-1 and J is TRBJ1-3; 8 nucleotides line up with TRBD1. Per germline, CDR1 MGHRA and CDR2 YSYEKL. V was clipped by 2 bases and J by 3 bases; unmatched bases: 6. The CDR3 totals 16 residues. The CDR3 bases are TGCGCCAGCAGCCAATCGACAGGGGTACTTGGAAACACCATATATTTT. This translates into CASSQSTGVLGNTIYF.

CDR3 nucleotide sequence: TGTGCCATCGAACGCTCGGGGGTGGCTTTCTTT. Amino acid sequence: CAIERSGVAFF. This chain joins TRBV7-9 and TRBJ1-1; D possibly corresponds to TRBD1 (5 bases). The CDR3 runs to 11 residues. The germline V and J ends were trimmed by 10 bases and 11 bases, with 17 bases remaining between them. The germline V gene encodes CDR1 SEHNR and CDR2 FQNEAQ (reference sequence).

This clone was recorded once. The J gene is TRBJ2-4, the V gene TRBV4-3; 8 bases map to TRBD2. With V trimmed by 0 bases and J by 9 bases, 7 bases remained unmatched. This CDR3 region has 15 residues. Germline assignment: CDR1 LGHNA and CDR2 YSLEER. The CDR3 DNA reads TGCGCCAGCAGCCAAGACCGGGGGGGCGGGGGCATTCAGTACTTC. Amino acid sequence: CASSQDRGGGGIQYF.

The chain couples TRBV2 to TRBJ1-2; D gene ambiguous. The CDR3 is 10 amino acids. The germline V gene has CDR1 SNHLY and CDR2 FYNNEI. The ends were cut back, 9 bases at V and 8 bases at J, with 10 bases in the middle. The chain's CDR3 is CASRSIGYTF. The CDR3 DNA sequence: TGTGCCAGTAGGAGCATAGGCTACACCTTC.

This CDR3 is CASSARDTSYEQYF. The CDR3, as DNA: TGCGCCAGCAGCGCCCGGGACACCTCCTACGAGCAGTACTTC. The chain couples TRBV5-1 to TRBJ2-7; possibly TRBD1 for D (6 bases). The CDR3 has 14 amino acids. V lost 4 bases to trimming and J lost 0 bases, with 11 bases between them. Germline CDR1 is SGHRS and CDR2 is YFSETQ.

The chain employs TRBV5-5 and TRBJ1-2, with D unresolved. Germline lookup yields CDR1 SGHKS and CDR2 YYEKEE (reference sequence). V lost 1 base and J 0 bases, leaving 10 bases between the germline ends. This CDR3 region has 15 residues. The DNA for the CDR3 is TGTGCCAGCAGCTTGCGTCCAGAAGCTAACTATGGCTACACCTTC. Translation gives CASSLRPEANYGYTF.

The chain employs TRBV27 and TRBJ1-6; TRBD1 agrees at 8 bases. The CDR3 loop spans 14 amino acids. V trimming: 6 bases; J trimming: 10 bases; junction bases outside the gene matches: 8. Germline V gives CDR1 MNHEY, CDR2 SMNVEV (reference sequence). The DNA for the CDR3 is TGTGCCAGCAGCAAAGGACAGGGCGGCTCACCCCTCCACTTT. It specifies CASSKGQGGSPLHF.

V and J are TRBV29-1 and TRBJ2-2; D is perhaps TRBD2 (6 bases). The germline V gene has CDR1 SQVTM and CDR2 ANQGSEA. V shed 2 bases and J shed 6 bases, with 13 bases lying between them. The CDR3 spans 14 residues. The CDR3 DNA is TGCAGCGTTGAAATGAGTGCGGGATCCGGGGAGCTGTTTTTT. Its translation is CSVEMSAGSGELFF.

This chain links TRBV19 with TRBJ1-1; no definite D call. V gave up 1 base and J gave up 11 bases, with 8 bases separating them. The CDR3 sequence is 11 residues long. Germline V CDR1 and CDR2: LNHDA, SQIVND (reference sequence). The CDR3 bases are TGTGCCAGTAGTATAGGTCTAGATGCTTTCTTT. Encoded protein: CASSIGLDAFF.

The gene calls are TRBV11-2 and TRBJ2-3; no firm D call. V was clipped by 1 base and J by 4 bases, with 3 bases between them. The CDR3 extends over 12 amino acids. Germline CDR1 SGHAT, CDR2 FQNNGV. CDR3 residues: CASSLVADTQYF. CDR3 DNA sequence: TGTGCCAGCAGCTTAGTAGCAGATACGCAGTATTTT.

The V gene is TRBV5-5, the J gene TRBJ1-1; possibly TRBD1 for D (6 bases). This CDR3 comprises 14 residues. Germline V gene data show CDR1 as SGHKS and CDR2 as YYEKEE (reference sequence). V dropped 0 bases and J dropped 4 bases, with 10 bases sitting between them. CDR3 sequence reads: CASSLVWGPTEAFF. The CDR3 DNA follows: TGTGCCAGCAGCTTGGTTTGGGGGCCCACTGAAGCTTTCTTT.

The rearrangement links TRBV21-1 to TRBJ1-1; TRBD1, the table's D call, was not compared with the DNA. TRBV21-1 represents a pseudogene. The CDR3 is made up of 15 amino acids. The CDR3 nucleotides are TGTGCCAGCAGCGGCCGGGACAGGAAGAACACTGAAGCTTTCTTT. This sequence encodes CASSGRDRKNTEAFF.

The chain couples TRBV6-5 to TRBJ1-1; D is uncertain. The V gene lost 1 base and the J gene lost 0 bases, with 9 bases spanning the gap. The CDR3 runs 15 residues. Germline V lookup: CDR1 MNHEY, CDR2 SVGAGI. The CDR3 DNA is TGTGCCAGCAGTTACTATTCCCCAGTGAACACTGAAGCTTTCTTT. Protein product: CASSYYSPVNTEAFF.

This chain uses TRBV9 with TRBJ2-7; D not certain. Germline V lookup: CDR1 SGDLS, CDR2 YYNGEE. This CDR3 has 12 residues. V lost 6 bases, J lost 6 bases, and 13 bases lay in between. The DNA of the CDR3 is TGTGCCAGCACCGGAGTTGGGTCCGAGCAGTACTTC. Residues: CASTGVGSEQYF. The variable domain in full, with the rest retrieved from reference TRBV9 and TRBJ2-7, is DSGVTQTPKHLITATGQRVTLRCSPRSGDLSVYWYQQSLDQGLQFLIQYYNGEERAKGNILERFSAQQFPDLHSELNLSSLELGDSALYFCASTGVGSEQYFGPGTRLTVT.

The chain carries TRBV7-9 and TRBJ2-7; 7 bases fit TRBD1. CDR1 SEHNR and CDR2 FQNEAQ come from the germline V gene (reference sequence). The V gene end was trimmed by 5 bases and the J gene end by 3 bases; junction bases not matched to a gene: 4. This CDR3 is built from 13 residues. The CDR3 is CASSVRDSYEQYF. CDR3 in DNA: TGTGCCAGCAGCGTACGGGACAGCTACGAGCAGTACTTC.

V and J are TRBV6-5 and TRBJ2-7; 7 nucleotides align to TRBD1. Trimming cost V 0 bases and J 5 bases; bases outside gene matches: 10. There are 16 residues in the CDR3. The germline V gene has CDR1 MNHEY and CDR2 SVGAGI. The CDR3 here is CASSYSSETGKHEQYF. The DNA of the CDR3 is TGTGCCAGCAGTTACTCGAGCGAGACAGGGAAACACGAGCAGTACTTC.

The chain combines TRBV10-3 with TRBJ1-1; D unresolved. Trimming shortened V by 6 bases and J by 1 base, and 12 bases separated the two germline ends. The CDR3 runs 14 residues. Per germline, CDR1 ENHRY and CDR2 SYGVKD. The CDR3 region is CAIRAPGKNTEAFF. In DNA, the CDR3 is TGTGCCATCAGAGCCCCGGGGAAGAACACTGAAGCTTTCTTT.